The present T cell receptor beta chain was sequenced within a study of shared clonotypes between healthy human individuals (dated by TCRdb to 2020 to 2022). Regarding the complete study: The cohort comprised two women and a few men aged 18 to 49 years. To increase sequencing depth and limit assay-specific biases, different laboratories used diverse techniques to prepare libraries and sequence TCR repertoires. Per donor, three plates each were used for CD4 naive and CD4 memory, two for CD8 naive, and one for CD8 memory. To estimate repertoire size and how much clonotypes are shared between individuals, the study performed deep sequencing of blood TCR repertoires from five healthy adults. Leukapheresis yielded between about 0.9 and 9 billion PBMCs per donor.

CD8 naive samples were CD45RO-negative cells positively selected for CCR7, giving a CD45RA+CCR7+ population that excluded TemRA cells. Healthy HIV-negative adults with no recently reported acute infections or vaccinations were included as donors. All donors were Caucasian adults living in Nashville, Tennessee, USA. Blood was collected by leukapheresis, and PBMCs were isolated by Ficoll-Histopaque density gradient centrifugation and then cryopreserved in liquid nitrogen vapor phase. Purity and quantity of every magnetically sorted T cell population were checked by analytical flow cytometry. Genomic DNA was isolated from every sorted fraction and measured by UV absorbance on a Nanodrop 2000c. TCR CDR3 regions were amplified from genomic DNA by multiplex PCR using the deep immunoSEQ assay. Extracted genomic DNA from each cell subset was spread evenly across all wells of several immunoSEQ 96-well plates, with each plate serving as a replicate. For sorted subsets, each replicate PCR was loaded with around 220 ng genomic DNA, equivalent to 30,000 to 35,000 T cell genomes. The purified libraries were quantified using a Qubit 3.0 fluorometer, sized with a Bioanalyzer 2100, and then quantified again using the KAPA Library Quantification kit. Every immunoSEQ 96-well plate was sequenced on a separate single-read 150-cycle Illumina NextSeq 550 flow cell. The authors processed their data as follows. Because only junctional sequences without quality scores were contained in the immunoSEQ output, filtering matching that applied to full-length reads could not be performed. Sequences were annotated with PyIR, a Python wrapper for IgBLAST v1.9, and V/J genes and CDR3 were assigned using IMGT germline references. Reads with weak V/J assignments (E-value above 1e-6), missing CDR3, stop codons, out-of-frame junctions, or ambiguous translated residues were removed. V3J clonotypes were defined as sequences sharing the same inferred V gene, J gene, and CDR3 amino acid sequence. Percentage overlap between repertoires was computed as shared unique clonotypes divided by the size of the smaller repertoire. Three approaches were used to assess repertoire richness: RTK rarefaction, the Chao1 estimator, and Recon v2.1 estimates of unobserved clonotypes. OLGA was used to compute generation probabilities for all TCRbeta clonotypes that the gDNA method yielded from a handful of donors. The clones in this table, taken by TCRdb from immuneACCESS, are in-frame only. Not every clone is retained; where verified, under half of the shortfall comes from an unresolved V gene, and the cause of the rest is unknown. V and J calls and clone size are given by that table; D and trimming were obtained from the DNA. In all, the sample holds 600,000 or so clones, and approximately 95% of those were seen once. The ten largest account for approximately 0.12% of the sample.

Points on this clone: No cognate antigen has been identified for it. No much larger clone exists at a distance of one base, and base qualities are not known.

The investigation overall reported the following: Incomplete sequencing was indicated by rarefaction of sorted-subset datasets, despite the large sequencing depth. Naive subsets generally had larger estimated clonotype richness than memory subsets did. When several donors were compared, the shared fraction of clonotypes was about 5.2% for naive CD4, around 3.5% for naive CD8, roughly 2.5% for memory CD4, and approximately 0.4% for memory CD8. Only blood was sampled, and tissue TCR repertoires likely differ from those in blood. Because the study included a small number of donors, the genetic and exposure-history diversity represented was limited. Pairwise subsampling indicated that sequencing depth was expected to affect the degree of clonotype sharing among donors. Clonotypes shared by all four sorted-subset donors showed higher generation probabilities than non-shared clonotypes.

According to the germline V gene, CDR1 reads MNHNS and CDR2 reads SASEGT. There are 14 amino acids in the CDR3, from cysteine to phenylalanine inclusive. Only the CDR3 DNA is retained, 42 bases long and in frame from the first base. Relative to germline, V is 6 bases shorter and J is 3 bases shorter, with 14 bases between their ends. Sequencing was performed on naive CD8+ T cells sorted from blood. The intended sense of this specimen's cell subset or site label: CD45RA+CCR7+. Recombination linked TRBV6-1 to TRBJ1-1, with a weak D call of TRBD1 (6 bases match). The origin of this receptor is a woman younger than 45 in good health. The CDR3 in this case is CASSHRAGDTEAFF. The DNA sequence is given as TGTGCCAGCAGCCACAGGGCGGGGGACACTGAAGCTTTCTTT.